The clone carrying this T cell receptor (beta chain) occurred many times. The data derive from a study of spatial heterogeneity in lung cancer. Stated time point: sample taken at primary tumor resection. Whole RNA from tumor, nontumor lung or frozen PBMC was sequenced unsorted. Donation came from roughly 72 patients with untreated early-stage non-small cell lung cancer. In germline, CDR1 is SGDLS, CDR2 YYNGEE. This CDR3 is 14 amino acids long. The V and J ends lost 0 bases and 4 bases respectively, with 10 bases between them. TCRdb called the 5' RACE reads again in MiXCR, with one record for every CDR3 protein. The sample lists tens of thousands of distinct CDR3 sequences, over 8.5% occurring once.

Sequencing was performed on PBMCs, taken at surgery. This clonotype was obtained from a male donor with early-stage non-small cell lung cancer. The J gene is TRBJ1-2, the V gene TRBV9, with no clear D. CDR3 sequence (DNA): TGTGCCAGCAGCGTAGGGCAGGCGCTCTATGGCTACACCTTC. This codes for CASSVGQALYGYTF.